This T cell receptor beta chain derives from a study of cytomegalovirus exposure and HLA in healthy donors (dated by TCRdb to about 2017). General notes on the study: The roughly 670 repertoires of the first cohort and the roughly 110 validation repertoires were produced on the same platform, according to a later analysis. The study aimed to test whether signatures of past pathogen exposure could be identified by cataloging public T cell receptors. Along with the approximately 650-subject first cohort, a separate validation cohort of over a hundred different subjects was used. The study combined high-throughput TCR immunosequencing, statistical association of individual TCRs with disease status, and machine learning to predict cytomegalovirus infection status.

Library method: the immunoSEQ multiplex PCR assay. Per the source publication's procedure: To diagnose cytomegalovirus status from the catalog of TCR beta chain sequences, a statistical classification framework was built. TCRdb mirrors the immuneACCESS table, restricted to in-frame sequences. Some clones are absent from its copies; in checked studies, under half trace to an unresolved V gene, and the reason for the others is unknown. That table gives V, J and clone size, and the DNA gave D and trimming. The sample includes hundreds of thousands of clones, with about nine tenths observed a single time. The leading ten clones occupy roughly 0.8% of the sample. As for this clone: Its specific antigen is unknown. The sample holds no much larger clone one base away, and base qualities are not on file.

Donors formed part of the validation cohort, which comprised 120 subjects and was distinct from the first cohort of 666 subjects. The CDR3 spans 13 residues, from the cysteine through the phenylalanine. Of all the DNA, just the CDR3 is kept, 39 bases in frame from base 1. Reading the germline V gene gives CDR1 SQVTM and CDR2 ANQGSEA. The trim is 3 bases for V and 4 bases for J, with a gap of 12 bases between the germline ends. General findings and caveats noted by the study authors: Across donors, most TCR sequences were observed very rarely, whereas some public TCRs were present in many individuals. All 120 or so repertoires were used to score co-occurrence in the validation cohort in a later analysis, because that analysis had no HLA typing for the cohort. Of the cluster scores, roughly 93% were above 0 in a later analysis, which found that TCRs clustered in the first cohort also tended to co-occur in the 120 validation repertoires. Cytomegalovirus status was reported to be diagnosed by the classifier with high specificity and sensitivity in both the original and validation cohorts. A few of the identified cytomegalovirus-associated TCR beta chains were confirmed in vitro to be specific for cytomegalovirus antigens. The study gave a list of about 160 TCR beta chains associated with cytomegalovirus. It was suggested by the authors that the approach could potentially be generalized to other disease states and immunological phenotypes.

The source of this sequence is a woman in her late teens or twenties in good health and CMV-seronegative. The sequence joins TRBV29-1 to TRBJ2-5; the D region possibly corresponds to TRBD2 (6 bases align). The specimen was PBMCs. The CDR3 has the sequence CSVDSRGGETQYF. The base sequence is TGCAGCGTTGACTCTAGGGGAGGAGAGACCCAGTACTTC.